Following are 20 T cell receptor beta chains from one sample sequenced in a study of vaccination effects on CD4 cells after COVID-19. It was after roughly 11 days of culture that CD4+ T cells were isolated. Subjects were given two BNT162b2 or mRNA-1273 vaccine doses. Here immunoSEQ multiplex PCR was the method, and the copy in TCRdb shows in-frame clones only, minus some. The table lists 47,000 or so clones, around 70% of them singletons. Their recognized antigens are unknown. The material was CD4+ T cells from PBMCs cultured without peptide, obtained after COVID-19 vaccination. These receptors were obtained from a human donor who received a COVID-19 vaccine.

The rearrangement uses TRBV2 and TRBJ2-7; TRBD1 matches at 7 bases. The CDR3 is made up of 13 amino acids. Germline V lookup: CDR1 SNHLY, CDR2 FYNNEI. V shed 6 bases and J 3 bases; nucleotides not matched to a gene: 5. CDR3 in amino acids: CASSLQGDYEQYF. The CDR3, as DNA: TGTGCCAGCAGCCTCCAGGGGGACTACGAGCAGTACTTC.

This clone was detected a few times. The rearrangement links TRBV12-3 or TRBV12-4 to TRBJ1-1, with D unclear. Trimming cost V 3 bases and J 1 base, with 6 bases left between them. The CDR3 runs 13 residues. CDR3 nucleotides: TGTGCCAGCAGTTTGCCGACGAACACTGAAGCTTTCTTT. Amino acids: CASSLPTNTEAFF.

The chain carries TRBV18 and TRBJ2-7; no clear D. V gave up 6 bases and J gave up 2 bases, with 11 bases separating them. The CDR3 contains 13 residues. CDR1 and CDR2 from the germline V gene are KGHSH and LQKENI. This chain's CDR3 is CASSESVPYEQYF. CDR3 bases: TGTGCCAGCTCGGAGAGTGTACCCTACGAGCAGTACTTC. Full variable domain (remainder filled in from reference TRBV18 and TRBJ2-7): NAGVMQNPRHLVRRRGQEARLRCSPMKGHSHVYWYRQLPEEGLKFMVYLQKENIIDESGMPKERFSAEFPKEGPSILRIQQVVRGDSAAYFCASSESVPYEQYFGPGTRLTVT.

This clone has just a few counts. CDR3 region: CASSQEGWNTEAFF. In DNA, the CDR3 is TGCGCCAGCAGCCAAGAAGGGTGGAACACTGAAGCTTTCTTT. This rearrangement joins TRBV4-1 to TRBJ1-1; no clear D gene. Germline CDR1 and CDR2: MGHRA and YSYEKL. The V end was cut by 0 bases, the J end by 1 base, with 6 bases between. The CDR3 covers 14 residues.

V gene TRBV14 combines with J gene TRBJ1-1, with D unclear. CDR3 size: 11 residues. Trimming pared 4 bases from V and 7 bases from J, leaving 7 bases between. The germline V gene encodes CDR1 SGHDN and CDR2 FVKESK. The CDR3 sequence is CASSPTVEAFF. For the CDR3, the DNA is TGTGCCAGCAGCCCGACGGTTGAAGCTTTCTTT.

The V gene is TRBV18, the J gene TRBJ2-2; perhaps TRBD1 as D (5 bases). V dropped 4 bases and J dropped 1 base, with 13 bases sitting between them. Germline loops: CDR1 KGHSH, CDR2 LQKENI. The CDR3 sequence is 16 residues long. In DNA form, the CDR3 reads TGTGCCAGCTCACTACAGGACCCCCGGAACACCGGGGAGCTGTTTTTT. Translated: CASSLQDPRNTGELFF.

This chain uses TRBV2 with TRBJ1-2; 7 bases align to TRBD1. J was trimmed by 3 bases and V by 7 bases; bases with no gene match: 8. Germline loops: CDR1 SNHLY, CDR2 FYNNEI. This CDR3 is built from 14 residues. CDR3 in DNA: TGTGCCAGCACCGAGGGGACAGCCTACTATGGCTACACCTTC. Protein: CASTEGTAYYGYTF.

The rearrangement uses TRBV6-5 and TRBJ2-3; D perhaps matches TRBD2 (6 bases). The CDR3 consists of 12 residues. V lost 7 bases to trimming and J lost 15 bases, with 20 bases between them. Germline CDR1 and CDR2: MNHEY and SVGAGI. CDR3 sequence (DNA): TGTGCCAGCACCGCGAACTTCCCTAGCGCCTATTTT. As protein: CASTANFPSAYF.

This chain uses TRBV18 with TRBJ2-2; D gene ambiguous. The germline V gene encodes CDR1 KGHSH and CDR2 LQKENI. The CDR3 totals 13 residues. Trimming cost V 1 base and J 3 bases, with 3 bases left between them. The CDR3 protein is CASSPQDTGELFF. The CDR3 DNA reads TGTGCCAGCTCACCACAGGACACCGGGGAGCTGTTTTTT. Together with reference TRBV18 and TRBJ2-2, the CDR3 gives the full variable domain: NAGVMQNPRHLVRRRGQEARLRCSPMKGHSHVYWYRQLPEEGLKFMVYLQKENIIDESGMPKERFSAEFPKEGPSILRIQQVVRGDSAAYFCASSPQDTGELFFGEGSRLTVL.

V is TRBV24-1 and J is TRBJ2-6, with 7 bases that match TRBD1. CDR3 size: 17 residues. Per germline, CDR1 KGHDR and CDR2 SFDVKD. Trimming cost V 4 bases and J 1 base; bases outside gene matches: 6. CDR3 protein: CATSERQGRSGANVLTF. For the CDR3, the DNA is TGTGCCACCAGTGAGCGACAGGGAAGGTCTGGGGCCAACGTCCTGACTTTC.

This clone turned up a few times. The chain links TRBV6-1 to TRBJ2-7; D call uncertain. Trimming took off 2 bases at V and 0 bases at J, with 11 bases between the two ends. The germline CDR1 and CDR2 sequences are MNHNS and SASEGT. There are 15 residues in the CDR3. The DNA of the CDR3 is TGTGCCAGCAGTGAATTGGGCAGTTCCTCCTACGAGCAGTACTTC. Protein product: CASSELGSSSYEQYF.

The V call is TRBV6-5, the J call TRBJ1-6; D may be TRBD1 (5 bases). Germline lookup yields CDR1 MNHEY and CDR2 SVGAGI. This CDR3 has 15 residues. Trimming stripped 6 bases from V and 0 bases from J, with 9 bases between. Written as DNA, the CDR3 is TGTGCCAGCAGCGACAGTATCTCCTATAATTCACCCCTCCACTTT. This encodes CASSDSISYNSPLHF.

The genes are TRBV5-1 and TRBJ2-5; D is ambiguous. The CDR3 extends over 11 amino acids. V lost 3 bases to trimming and J lost 2 bases, with 2 bases between them. The V gene's germline CDR1 is SGHRS and CDR2 YFSETQ. This CDR3 reads CASSSQETQYF. The CDR3 DNA reads as TGCGCCAGCAGCTCTCAAGAGACCCAGTACTTC.

The chain uses TRBV2 and TRBJ1-3; D not resolved. Trimming took off 7 bases at V and 8 bases at J, with 18 bases between the two ends. Germline values: CDR1 SNHLY, CDR2 FYNNEI. The CDR3 is made up of 14 amino acids. The CDR3 loop reads CASIEGNAVDTIYF. The DNA of the CDR3 is TGTGCCAGCATCGAAGGGAATGCAGTGGACACCATATATTTT.

This clone counts as medium-sized (0.01 to 0.1%). The rearrangement joins TRBV19 to TRBJ1-2; D call uncertain. Trimming took off 1 base at V and 1 base at J, with 10 bases between the two ends. Germline CDR1 reads LNHDA; CDR2 reads SQIVND (reference sequence). The CDR3 is 15 amino acids. The CDR3 sequence: CASSIANGINYGYTF. CDR3 in DNA: TGTGCCAGTAGTATAGCTAACGGAATTAACTATGGCTACACCTTC.

The J gene is TRBJ2-5, the V gene TRBV7-9; 14 positions agree with TRBD2. Germline values: CDR1 SEHNR, CDR2 FQNEAQ (reference sequence). The CDR3 spans 17 residues. V dropped 1 base and J dropped 5; count of bases not matched to a gene: 6. The CDR3 region has the DNA TGTGCCAGCAGCTTAGTCGGGGGACTAGCGGGGGCCGAGACCCAGTACTTC. Translated: CASSLVGGLAGAETQYF. Using reference TRBV7-9 and TRBJ2-5 for the parts outside the CDR3, the full variable domain is DTGVSQNPRHKITKRGQNVTFRCDPISEHNRLYWYRQTLGQGPEFLTYFQNEAQLEKSRLLSDRFSAERPKGSFSTLEIQRTEQGDSAMYLCASSLVGGLAGAETQYFGPGTRLLVL.

The V call is TRBV30, the J call TRBJ2-6, with D possibly matching TRBD1 (6 bases). The CDR3 totals 14 residues. V shed 5 bases and J shed 14 bases, with 22 bases lying between them. The germline gives CDR1 GTSNPN, CDR2 SVGIG (reference sequence). The CDR3 is CAWLETGRKDLLTF. CDR3 sequence (DNA): TGTGCCTGGTTAGAGACAGGCCGGAAAGACCTCCTGACTTTC.

The rearrangement links TRBV5-1 to TRBJ2-3; perhaps D is TRBD1 or TRBD2 (6 bases each). The CDR3 length is 16 residues. CDR1 is SGHRS, CDR2 YFSETQ, per germline. V dropped 0 bases and J dropped 3 bases, with 14 bases sitting between them. Here the CDR3 reads CASSLGSGARTDTQYF. The DNA of the CDR3 is TGCGCCAGCAGCTTGGGTTCGGGGGCGCGGACAGATACGCAGTATTTT. The full variable domain, rest sourced from reference TRBV5-1 and TRBJ2-3, is KAGVTQTPRYLIKTRGQQVTLSCSPISGHRSVSWYQQTPGQGLQFLFEYFSETQRNKGNFPGRFSGRQFSNSRSEMNVSTLELGDSALYLCASSLGSGARTDTQYFGPGTRLTVL.

The chain couples TRBV5-4 to TRBJ1-2, with a tentative D call TRBD1 (6 bases). The length of the CDR3 is 12 residues. The germline CDR1 and CDR2 sequences are SGHNT and YYREEE (reference sequence). The ends were cut back, 3 bases at V and 7 bases at J, with 10 bases in the middle. CDR3 DNA sequence: TGTGCCAGCAGCTCAGGGGAGGTTGGCTACACCTTC. This encodes CASSSGEVGYTF.

The chain employs TRBV19 and TRBJ1-3; D gene unclear. Germline V gene data show CDR1 as LNHDA and CDR2 as SQIVND (reference sequence). Trimming took 7 bases from V and 0 from J, leaving 4 bases between them. The CDR3 is 12 amino acids. This CDR3 reads CASMISGNTIYF. DNA of the CDR3: TGTGCCAGTATGATCTCTGGAAACACCATATATTTT. Complete variable domain (other parts from reference TRBV19 and TRBJ1-3): DGGITQSPKYLFRKEGQNVTLSCEQNLNHDAMYWYRQDPGQGLRLIYYSQIVNDFQKGDIAEGYSVSREKKESFPLTVTSAQKNPTAFYLCASMISGNTIYFGEGSWLTVV.